This TCR beta chain was obtained from a study of T cell changes during pregnancy in multiple sclerosis. CDR3 length equals 14 residues. CDR1 and CDR2 from the germline V gene are SEHNR and FQNEAQ (reference sequence). With 2 bases clipped from V and 6 bases from J, the junction kept 6 bases outside the gene matches. Assay: immunoSEQ multiplex PCR; the TCRdb copy retains only in-frame clones and omits some. The sample contains about 93,000 clones, around 92% of which appear only once. This clonotype was sampled from a female donor with multiple sclerosis, enrolled in a pregnancy study. Here the sequenced sample was peripheral blood, taken after pregnancy. The V call is TRBV7-9, the J call TRBJ2-7, with 8 bases fitting TRBD1. The CDR3, as DNA: TGTGCCAGCAGCTTACCAGCCAGGGGGCCCGAGCAGTACTTC. This translates into CASSLPARGPEQYF.